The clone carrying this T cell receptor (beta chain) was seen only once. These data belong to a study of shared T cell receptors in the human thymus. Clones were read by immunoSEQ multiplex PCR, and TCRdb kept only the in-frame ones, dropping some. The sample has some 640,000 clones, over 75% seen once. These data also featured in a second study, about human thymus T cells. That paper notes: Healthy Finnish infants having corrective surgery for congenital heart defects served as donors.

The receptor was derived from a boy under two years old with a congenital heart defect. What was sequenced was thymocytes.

The CDR3 nucleotides read TGTGCCAGCAGCTTAGTCCATTTGACTAGCGGGATTCTGTATTTT. Translation: CASSLVHLTSGILYF. V usage is TRBV11-2 and J usage is TRBJ2-3; 11 bases line up with TRBD2. The junction had 11 bases not matched to a gene; V was cut back by 1 base and J by 14 bases. There are 15 residues in the CDR3. Germline lookup yields CDR1 SGHAT and CDR2 FQNNGV.